This T cell receptor (beta chain) comes out of a study of cytomegalovirus exposure and HLA in healthy donors. Study context: Prior work identified some 120 million unique TCR beta sequences in some 200 million T cells. Some 85 million unique TCRs from HLA-typed donors were held in an early data release. General study points: Within the data, a cluster of highly shared sequence variants was likely a sequencing artifact. Cytomegalovirus association was assigned to about 150 TCR beta chains.

As regards this clone: The antigen is undetermined.

Germline loops: CDR1 PRHDT, CDR2 FYEKMQ (reference sequence). The CDR3 runs to 15 residues. Trimming removed 1 base at V and 7 bases at J, with 16 bases between. With 60 Vbeta and 13 Jbeta primers, the PCR was carried out. Libraries were prepared by immunoSEQ multiplex PCR; TCRdb keeps only in-frame clonotypes and omits some of them. In the table there are 210,000 or so clones, about 85% of which are singletons. The sequence was collected from a girl aged 2 to 10 in good health and CMV-seronegative. Sequencing was performed on PBMCs. The chain recombines TRBV13 with TRBJ1-2; a possible D gene is TRBD1 (6 bases). The CDR3 protein is CASSLARQASGGYTF. DNA for the CDR3: TGTGCCAGCAGCTTAGCTCGACAGGCATCCGGTGGCTACACCTTC.